This TCR beta chain was recovered during a study of human T cells and chemical hapten exposure. At the level of the study: Patch tests applied 0.01% DPC to the upper back and were scored after 6 days.

The germline gives CDR1 GTSNPN, CDR2 SVGIG (reference sequence). The CDR3 loop spans 13 amino acids. The V end was cut by 2 bases, the J end by 4 bases, with 9 bases between. TCRdb analysed the RACE reads with MiXCR anew, one entry per CDR3 protein. The sample records 150,000 to 200,000 distinct CDR3 sequences, roughly 26% being singletons. The time point was: patch test 3, about 24 weeks after DPC sensitization. Treatment denoted: therapeutic diphenylcyclopropenone sensitization with weekly scalp DPC. The gene calls are TRBV30 and TRBJ1-5; D is unresolved. The material sequenced was whole blood, taken in connection with sensitization to the hapten diphenylcyclopropenone (DPC). The TCR was taken from a woman aged 18-35 years with alopecia areata. Some clones in this sample may be carry-over from other donors' samples. The CDR3 DNA sequence: TGTGCCTGGAGTCGCAGAGATAATCAGCCCCAGCATTTT. Residues: CAWSRRDNQPQHF.